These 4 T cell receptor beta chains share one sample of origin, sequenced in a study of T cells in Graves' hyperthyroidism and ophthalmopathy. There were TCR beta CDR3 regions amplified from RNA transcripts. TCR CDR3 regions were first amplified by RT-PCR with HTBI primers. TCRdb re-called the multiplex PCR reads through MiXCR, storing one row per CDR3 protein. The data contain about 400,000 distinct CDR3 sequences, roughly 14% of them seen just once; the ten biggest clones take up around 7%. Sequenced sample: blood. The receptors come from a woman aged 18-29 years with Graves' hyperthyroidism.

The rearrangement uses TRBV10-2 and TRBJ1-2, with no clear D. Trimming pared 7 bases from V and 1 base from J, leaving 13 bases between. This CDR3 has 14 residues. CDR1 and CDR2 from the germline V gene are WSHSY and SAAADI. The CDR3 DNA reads TGCGCCAGCACCCTCTCCGGGAATAACTATGGCTACACCTTC. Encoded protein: CASTLSGNNYGYTF.

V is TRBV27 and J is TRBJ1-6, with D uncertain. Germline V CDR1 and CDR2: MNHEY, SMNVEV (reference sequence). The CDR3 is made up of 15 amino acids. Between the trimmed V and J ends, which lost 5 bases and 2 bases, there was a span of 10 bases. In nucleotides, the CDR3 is TGTGCCAGCAGTCCCCGGGCGACCTATAATTCACCCCTCCACTTT. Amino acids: CASSPRATYNSPLHF.

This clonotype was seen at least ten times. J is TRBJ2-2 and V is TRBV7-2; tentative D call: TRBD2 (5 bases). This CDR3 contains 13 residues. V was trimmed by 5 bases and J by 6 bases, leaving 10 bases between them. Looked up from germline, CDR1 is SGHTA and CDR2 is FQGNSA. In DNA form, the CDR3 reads TGTGCCAGCAGCCCCGAGGGATCCGGGGAGCTGTTTTTT. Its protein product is CASSPEGSGELFF.

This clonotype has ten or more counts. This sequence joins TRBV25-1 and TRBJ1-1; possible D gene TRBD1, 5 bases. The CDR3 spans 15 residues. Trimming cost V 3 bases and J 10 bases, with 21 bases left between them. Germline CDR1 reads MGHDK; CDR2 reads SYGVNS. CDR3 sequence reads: CASSDSATDSLVAFF. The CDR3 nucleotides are TGTGCCAGCAGTGATTCCGCGACAGACTCCCTGGTAGCTTTCTTT.